This note documents a single T cell receptor (beta chain) sequence. The V end lost 3 bases, the J end lost 0 bases, and 14 bases lay between the germline ends. This CDR3 region has 16 residues. Germline V gene lookup returns CDR1 ENHRY and CDR2 SYGVKD. Stated time point: pre-sensitization, week 0. Specified treatment: therapeutic diphenylcyclopropenone sensitization with weekly scalp DPC. The data belong to a study of human T cells and chemical hapten exposure. MiXCR was run by TCRdb on the RACE reads, yielding one entry per CDR3 protein. The top ten clones hold over 6.5% of a sample with more than 300,000 distinct CDR3 sequences, 5.5% of them seen once.

The starting material was whole blood, obtained in connection with sensitization to the hapten diphenylcyclopropenone (DPC). The V gene is TRBV10-3, the J gene TRBJ1-1; the D gene is possibly TRBD1 (5 bases). This clonotype was sampled from a woman younger than 35 with alopecia areata. Some clones in this sample may be carry-over from other donors' samples. This CDR3 reads CAISDEGPIMNTEAFF. CDR3 in DNA: TGTGCCATCAGTGACGAGGGGCCGATCATGAACACTGAAGCTTTCTTT.